The rows below give T cell receptor beta chains drawn from one sample of a study of CD8+ T cells in alopecia areata. TCRdb keeps only in-frame clones here, not all; method: immunoSEQ multiplex PCR. The sample includes some 88,000 clones, about 40% of them seen just once. The specimen was CD8+ T cells sorted from blood, collected at week 24, from a patient treated with tofacitinib. The origin of the receptors is a human donor with alopecia areata. Both conserved end residues are part of each CDR3. The order of the fields is V gene, clone size, J gene, D gene, CDR3 DNA, CDR3 protein. The D gene is left open where the match is weak. Size is stated for part of the rows, as once, few or many counts, or as a class when the clone is expanded.

TRBV5-1	-	TRBJ2-1	TRBD2	TGCGCCAGCAGCTTGGCGACTAGCGGGAGTATCGTTAGCAATGAGCAGTTCTTC	CASSLATSGSIVSNEQFF
TRBV4-1	-	TRBJ2-2	TRBD2	TGCGCCAGCAGCTTAAGCTGGCGGGAGGGTACCGGGGAGCTGTTTTTT	CASSLSWREGTGELFF
TRBV5-1	-	TRBJ1-1	-	TGCGCCAGCAGCTTGGCGCAGGGTAGGTGGACTGAAGCTTTCTTT	CASSLAQGRWTEAFF
TRBV11-2	many	TRBJ2-3	-	TGTGCCAGCAGCTTAAACGGGAGAGGGGCAGATACGCAGTATTTT	CASSLNGRGADTQYF
TRBV5-1	-	TRBJ2-3	-	TGCGCCAGCAGCTTGTTCGGCGTCACAGATACGCAGTATTTT	CASSLFGVTDTQYF
TRBV4-1	-	TRBJ2-1	TRBD2	TGCGCCAGCAGCCAAGAGCCTAGCGGGAGGACCTACAATGAGCAGTTCTTC	CASSQEPSGRTYNEQFF
TRBV30	-	TRBJ1-2	-	TGTGCCTGGAGTGTCCCACGACAGGCGGCGAGCTATGGCTACACCTTC	CAWSVPRQAASYGYTF
TRBV4-1	-	TRBJ2-7	-	TGCGCCAGCAGCCAAGTCCTCGATTACGAGCAGTACTTC	CASSQVLDYEQYF
TRBV19	-	TRBJ2-1	-	TGTGCCAGTAGTATCTGGACGGCCTACAATGAGCAGTTCTTC	CASSIWTAYNEQFF
TRBV29-1	-	TRBJ2-2	-	TGCAGCGTTCGACAGTCTTCGAACACCGGGGAGCTGTTTTTT	CSVRQSSNTGELFF
TRBV6-1	many	TRBJ2-1	-	TGTGCCAGCAGTGAATGGTTCAGGAACAATGAGCAGTTCTTC	CASSEWFRNNEQFF
TRBV27	-	TRBJ2-7	TRBD2	TGTGCCAGCAGTTTAAGAGTCGGGGGGGAGCAGTACTTC	CASSLRVGGEQYF
TRBV7-2	few	TRBJ2-7	TRBD1	TGTGCCAGCAGCTTACAACACAGGGGTGACGAGCAGTACTTC	CASSLQHRGDEQYF
TRBV29-1	-	TRBJ2-7	-	TGCAGCGTTGTAGGACTGATGTCAACTATCTACGAGCAGTACTTC	CSVVGLMSTIYEQYF
TRBV7-9	few	TRBJ2-3	-	TGTGCCAGCAGCTTAACGGCAGATACGCAGTATTTT	CASSLTADTQYF
TRBV19	-	TRBJ2-1	TRBD1	TGTGCCAGCACAATTGGGACAGTGGCCTACAATGAGCAGTTCTTC	CASTIGTVAYNEQFF
TRBV2	-	TRBJ2-5	-	TGTGCCAGCAGATACAGGGCCCTCGAGACCCAGTACTTC	CASRYRALETQYF
TRBV29-1	few	TRBJ1-2	-	TGCAGCGTTGACGAAGGGGGTCGCGGAAACCACTATGATGGCTACACCTTC	CSVDEGGRGNHYDGYTF
TRBV19	-	TRBJ2-1	TRBD2	TGTGCCAGTAGTATAGTGAGCTTAGCGGGGGACATCTACAATGAGCAGTTCTTC	CASSIVSLAGDIYNEQFF
TRBV10-3	once	TRBJ1-2	-	TGTGCCATCAGTGAATGGGGGCCTGACTATGGCTACACCTTC	CAISEWGPDYGYTF
TRBV7-9	-	TRBJ2-5	TRBD2	TGTGCCAGCACCCCGACTAGCGGGAGACAGGAGACCCAGTACTTC	CASTPTSGRQETQYF
TRBV19	-	TRBJ1-1	-	TGTGCCAGTATGAGGGCTCCTCGGGACACTGAAGCTTTCTTT	CASMRAPRDTEAFF
TRBV9	-	TRBJ2-5	TRBD1	TGTGCCAGCAGCGTAGGACAGGGTCAGTGGGAGACCCAGTACTTC	CASSVGQGQWETQYF
TRBV9	-	TRBJ2-3	-	TGTGCCAGCAGCGTGGGAACCACAGATACGCAGTATTTT	CASSVGTTDTQYF
TRBV27	-	TRBJ2-6	TRBD1	TGTGCCAGCAGAAGGACAGGGACCCGCTCTGGGGCCAACGTCCTGACTTTC	CASRRTGTRSGANVLTF
TRBV29-1	few	TRBJ2-1	TRBD2	TGCAGCGTTGTGGTTCCCGGCGGGAGTAAAAATGAGCAGTTCTTC	CSVVVPGGSKNEQFF
TRBV7-9	-	TRBJ2-3	TRBD1	TGTGCCAGCAGGCCCGGGACAGCAACCACAGATACGCAGTATTTT	CASRPGTATTDTQYF
TRBV29-1	once	TRBJ2-7	TRBD1	TGCAGCGTTGGAGGGGACAGTTACGAGCAGTACTTC	CSVGGDSYEQYF
TRBV2	-	TRBJ2-5	-	TGTGCCAGCAGCCAACCAAGGGGACAAGAGACCCAGTACTTC	CASSQPRGQETQYF
TRBV9	-	TRBJ2-7	TRBD2	TGTGCCAGCAGCGTAGGTAGCGGGATCGACGAGCAGTACTTC	CASSVGSGIDEQYF
TRBV6-1	medium-sized	TRBJ2-6	-	TGTGCCAGCAGTGAAGGCTCTGGGGCCAACGTCCTGACTTTC	CASSEGSGANVLTF
TRBV27	-	TRBJ1-1	-	TGTGCCAGCAGTTTATCCCCGTGGGGGGGCACTGAAGCTTTCTTT	CASSLSPWGGTEAFF
TRBV7-3	-	TRBJ2-3	TRBD2	TGTGCCAGCAGCTCGCGGGGTCGGGCTAGCGGGAGGTGGAATACGCAGTATTTT	CASSSRGRASGRWNTQYF
TRBV9	-	TRBJ2-2	-	TGTGCCAGCAGCGTTAGTAGTAGGAAGGCGGCCGGGGAGCTGTTTTTT	CASSVSSRKAAGELFF
TRBV10-3	few	TRBJ2-7	-	TGTGCCATCAGGATTCAGGGTAACGAGCAGTACTTC	CAIRIQGNEQYF
TRBV30	-	TRBJ1-1	-	TGTGCCTCGTCAGACGGGATCAACACTGAAGCTTTCTTT	CASSDGINTEAFF
TRBV7-9	-	TRBJ1-1	-	TGTGCCAGCAGCTACTCCACTGAAGCTTTCTTT	CASSYSTEAFF
TRBV6-4	-	TRBJ1-1	-	TGTGCCAGCAGTTCTAGACCCGAACCCGCGTACCCCAACACTGAAGCTTTCTTT	CASSSRPEPAYPNTEAFF
TRBV6-5	once	TRBJ2-7	-	TGTGCCAGCAGGTCCGGGTCCTACGAGCAGTACTTC	CASRSGSYEQYF
TRBV9	-	TRBJ2-2	TRBD2	TGTGCCAGCAGCCCCCAAGGTAGCGGGAGGGCCATCACCGGGGAGCTGTTTTTT	CASSPQGSGRAITGELFF
TRBV19	few	TRBJ1-5	-	TGTGCCAGCACTATGGGGGGCCAGCCCCAGCATTTT	CASTMGGQPQHF
TRBV4-1	few	TRBJ1-2	-	TGCGCCAGCAGCCAAACCCACAGGGCGGGCGGCTACACCTTC	CASSQTHRAGGYTF
TRBV29-1	few	TRBJ2-2	-	TGCAGCGTTGAATCGGGAACCGGGGAGCTGTTTTTT	CSVESGTGELFF
TRBV7-9	few	TRBJ2-1	-	TGTGCCAGCAGCTTCCCGGTGGGCTCCTACAATGAGCAGTTCTTC	CASSFPVGSYNEQFF
TRBV5-6	-	TRBJ2-7	-	TGTGCCAGCAGCCCCACCCCTCAGAGCTACGAGCAGTACTTC	CASSPTPQSYEQYF
TRBV7-9	-	TRBJ2-7	TRBD1	TGTGCCAGCGTGGGGCCCAGTGACAGGGGTTACGAGCAGTACTTC	CASVGPSDRGYEQYF
TRBV13	few	TRBJ2-4	TRBD1	TGTGCCAGCAGCTTAACAGGGGAAGCCAAAAACATTCAGTACTTC	CASSLTGEAKNIQYF
TRBV27	few	TRBJ1-2	-	TGTGCCAGCAGGGGGGGCGGGATCCTCTATGGCTACACCTTC	CASRGGGILYGYTF
TRBV5-5	few	TRBJ1-1	TRBD1	TGTGCCAGCAGCCGGACAGGACCCTTGAACACTGAAGCTTTCTTT	CASSRTGPLNTEAFF
TRBV2	-	TRBJ2-7	-	TGTGCCAGCAGCGCTCCGACAACCTCCTACGAGCAGTACTTC	CASSAPTTSYEQYF
TRBV11-2	few	TRBJ2-5	-	TGTGCCAGCAGCTTAAGGGAGACCCAGTACTTC	CASSLRETQYF
TRBV29-1	few	TRBJ1-3	-	TGCAGCGTTGATAAGGGAAACACCATATATTTT	CSVDKGNTIYF
TRBV9	-	TRBJ1-5	-	TGTGCCAGCAGCGTAGCCGACGGGGATCGGCCCCAGCATTTT	CASSVADGDRPQHF
TRBV9	-	TRBJ2-7	TRBD2	TGTGCCAGCAGCGTAGATCTGGCTAGCGGGTCCTACGAGCAGTACTTC	CASSVDLASGSYEQYF
TRBV7-9	-	TRBJ1-1	-	TGTGCCAGCAGCATAAAGGAAGCTTTCTTT	CASSIKEAFF
TRBV30	many	TRBJ2-7	-	TGTGCCTGGAAAGAAGTCTACGAGCAGTACTTC	CAWKEVYEQYF
TRBV9	-	TRBJ2-7	-	TGTGCCAGCAGCGTAGGTGACCCGGGACACTTTCACTACGAGCAGTACTTC	CASSVGDPGHFHYEQYF
TRBV29-1	-	TRBJ2-7	-	TGCAGCGTTAAAGAGGGATACGAGCAGTACTTC	CSVKEGYEQYF
TRBV4-1	-	TRBJ1-1	-	TGCGCCAGCAGCCAAGTCCCACTAAGGAACACTGAAGCTTTCTTT	CASSQVPLRNTEAFF
TRBV19	-	TRBJ2-7	TRBD1	TGTGCCAGTAGTCCCGGACAGGACTCCTACGAGCAGTACTTC	CASSPGQDSYEQYF